This T cell receptor (beta chain) was observed in a study of blood T cell repertoires in COVID-19. The CDR3 extends over 15 amino acids. CDR1 is LGHDT, CDR2 YNNKEL, per germline (reference sequence). The V gene lost 3 bases and the J gene lost 3 bases, with 14 bases spanning the gap. Only in-frame clones appear in the TCRdb table, and some are missing; sequencing was by immunoSEQ multiplex PCR. This sample yields around 100,000 clones, of which approximately 86% are seen a single time; roughly 6% belongs to the top ten. The material sequenced was peripheral blood. The chain uses TRBV3-1 (or the pseudogene TRBV3-2) and TRBJ1-1; TRBD1 is a possible D gene (6 bases). This TCR was recovered from a woman aged 55-70 years with acute or convalescent COVID-19. The CDR3 spells CASSQHGGGHTEAFF. The CDR3 region has the DNA TGTGCCAGCAGCCAGCATGGCGGGGGGCACACTGAAGCTTTCTTT.